This T cell receptor (beta chain) appears in the sequencing data of a study of cytomegalovirus exposure and HLA in healthy donors. Regarding the study as a whole: Most observed TCR sequences were rare, whereas some public TCRs were detected in many donors. TCR beta chains numbering more than 150 were designated cytomegalovirus-associated. With high specificity and sensitivity, the classifier reportedly diagnosed cytomegalovirus status.

TCRdb keeps only in-frame clones here, not all; method: immunoSEQ multiplex PCR. This sample has about 120,000 clones, with roughly 82% found just once. Details on this clone: Its antigen remains unidentified.

Losses at the gene ends were 2 bases for V and 0 bases for J; bases not matched to a gene: 5. Germline CDR1 MNHNS, CDR2 SASEGT. The CDR3 covers 17 residues. J is TRBJ2-1 and V is TRBV6-1, with TRBD2 matching over 9 bases. Sequencing was performed on PBMCs. This TCR derives from a man in his late teens or twenties in good health and CMV-seronegative. Written as DNA, the CDR3 is TGTGCCAGCAGTGAATGGGCTAGCGGGACCTCCTACAATGAGCAGTTCTTC. The encoded protein is CASSEWASGTSYNEQFF.